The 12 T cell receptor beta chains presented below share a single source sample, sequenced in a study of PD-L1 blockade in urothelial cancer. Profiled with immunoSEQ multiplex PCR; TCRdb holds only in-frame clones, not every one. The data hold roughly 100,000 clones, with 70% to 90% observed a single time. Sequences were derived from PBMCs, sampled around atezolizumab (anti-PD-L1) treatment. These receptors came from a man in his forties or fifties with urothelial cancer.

DNA of the CDR3: TGCGCCAGCAGCTTGGCCGCGACAGGATACGGCTACACCTTC. It is translated as CASSLAATGYGYTF. V gene TRBV5-1 combines with J gene TRBJ1-2; D might be TRBD1 (6 bases). There are 14 residues in the CDR3. The V gene lost 0 bases and the J gene lost 8 bases, with 14 bases spanning the gap. Germline V CDR1 and CDR2: SGHRS, YFSETQ.

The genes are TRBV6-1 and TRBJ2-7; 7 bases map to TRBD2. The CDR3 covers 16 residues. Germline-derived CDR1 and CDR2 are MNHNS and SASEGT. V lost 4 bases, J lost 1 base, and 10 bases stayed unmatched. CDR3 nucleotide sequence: TGTGCCAGCAGTGCCCTAGCGGCCGTTGGATCCTACGAGCAGTACTTC. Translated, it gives CASSALAAVGSYEQYF.

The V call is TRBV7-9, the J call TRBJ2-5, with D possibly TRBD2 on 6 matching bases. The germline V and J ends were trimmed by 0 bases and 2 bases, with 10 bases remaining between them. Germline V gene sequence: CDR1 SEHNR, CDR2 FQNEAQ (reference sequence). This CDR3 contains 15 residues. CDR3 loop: CASSLAGGKQETQYF. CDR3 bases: TGTGCCAGCAGCTTAGCGGGCGGGAAACAAGAGACCCAGTACTTC.

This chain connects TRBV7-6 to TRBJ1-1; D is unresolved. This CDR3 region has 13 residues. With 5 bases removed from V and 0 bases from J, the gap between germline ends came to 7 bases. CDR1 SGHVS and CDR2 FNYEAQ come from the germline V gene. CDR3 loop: CASSPNLNTEAFF. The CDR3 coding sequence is TGTGCCAGCAGCCCCAACTTGAACACTGAAGCTTTCTTT.

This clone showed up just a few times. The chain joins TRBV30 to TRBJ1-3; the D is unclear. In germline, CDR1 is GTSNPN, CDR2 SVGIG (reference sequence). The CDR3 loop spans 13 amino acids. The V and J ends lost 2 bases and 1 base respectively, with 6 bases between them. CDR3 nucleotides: TGTGCCTGGAGTACGACATCTGGAAACACCATATATTTT. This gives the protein CAWSTTSGNTIYF.

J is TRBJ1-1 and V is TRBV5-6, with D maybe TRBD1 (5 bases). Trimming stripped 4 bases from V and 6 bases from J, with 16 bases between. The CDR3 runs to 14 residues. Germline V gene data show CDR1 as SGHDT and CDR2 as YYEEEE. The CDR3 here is CASSAAGVEAEAFF. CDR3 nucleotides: TGTGCCAGCAGCGCCGCGGGGGTTGAGGCTGAAGCTTTCTTT.

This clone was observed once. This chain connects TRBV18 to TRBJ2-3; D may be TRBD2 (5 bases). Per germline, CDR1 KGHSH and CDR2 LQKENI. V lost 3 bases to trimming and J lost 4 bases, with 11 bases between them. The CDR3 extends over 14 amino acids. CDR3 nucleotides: TGTGCCAGCTCACCGGAGGTAAAGGCAGATACGCAGTATTTT. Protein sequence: CASSPEVKADTQYF.

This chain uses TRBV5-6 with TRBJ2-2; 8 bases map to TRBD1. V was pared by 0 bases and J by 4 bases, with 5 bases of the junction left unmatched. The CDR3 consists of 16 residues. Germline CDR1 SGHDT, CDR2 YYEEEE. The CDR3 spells CASSLAGQGATGELFF. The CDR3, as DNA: TGTGCCAGCAGCTTGGCCGGGCAGGGGGCCACCGGGGAGCTGTTTTTT.

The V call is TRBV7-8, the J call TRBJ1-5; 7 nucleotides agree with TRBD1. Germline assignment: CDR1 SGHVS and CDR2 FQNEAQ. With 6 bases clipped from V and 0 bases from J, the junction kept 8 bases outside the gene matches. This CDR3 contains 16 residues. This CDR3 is CASSVQGGYSNQPQHF. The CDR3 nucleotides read TGTGCCAGCAGTGTTCAGGGGGGTTATAGCAATCAGCCCCAGCATTTT.

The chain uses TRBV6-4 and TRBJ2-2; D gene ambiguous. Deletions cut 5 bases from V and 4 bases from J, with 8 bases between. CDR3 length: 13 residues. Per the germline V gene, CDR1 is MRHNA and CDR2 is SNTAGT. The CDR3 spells CASSLEATGELFF. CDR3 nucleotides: TGTGCCAGCAGTCTTGAGGCCACCGGGGAGCTGTTTTTT.

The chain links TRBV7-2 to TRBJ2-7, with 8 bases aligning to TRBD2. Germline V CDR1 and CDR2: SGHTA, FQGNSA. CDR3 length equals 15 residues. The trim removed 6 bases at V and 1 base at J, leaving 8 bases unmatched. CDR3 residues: CASRDSGGKSYEQYF. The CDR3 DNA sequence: TGTGCCAGCAGAGACAGCGGGGGAAAGTCCTACGAGCAGTACTTC.

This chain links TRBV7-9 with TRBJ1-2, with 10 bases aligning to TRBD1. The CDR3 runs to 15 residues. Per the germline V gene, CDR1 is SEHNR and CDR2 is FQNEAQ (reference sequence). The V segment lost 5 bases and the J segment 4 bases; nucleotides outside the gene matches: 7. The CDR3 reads CASSPWDRGSYGYTF. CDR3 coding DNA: TGTGCCAGCAGCCCCTGGGACAGGGGTAGCTATGGCTACACCTTC.